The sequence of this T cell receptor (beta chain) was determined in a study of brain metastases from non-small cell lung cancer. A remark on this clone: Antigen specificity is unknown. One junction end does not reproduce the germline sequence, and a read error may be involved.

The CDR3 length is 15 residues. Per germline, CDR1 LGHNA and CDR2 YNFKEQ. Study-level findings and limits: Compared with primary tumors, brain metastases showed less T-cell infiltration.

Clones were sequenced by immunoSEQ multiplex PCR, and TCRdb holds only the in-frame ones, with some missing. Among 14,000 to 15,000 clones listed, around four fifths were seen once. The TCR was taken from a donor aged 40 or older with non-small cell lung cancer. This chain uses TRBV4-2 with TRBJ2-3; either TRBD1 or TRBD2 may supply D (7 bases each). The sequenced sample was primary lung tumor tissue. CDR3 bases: TGTACCAGCAGCCAAGACAGGGAGGGTTCTCATACGCAGTATTTT. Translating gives CTSSQDREGSHTQYF.